These 20 T cell receptor beta chains were all obtained from the same sample, sequenced in a study of blood T cell repertoires in COVID-19 (dated by TCRdb to 2020 to 2021). The library came from the immunoSEQ multiplex PCR assay. Sourced from immuneACCESS, this table was stored by TCRdb with only in-frame sequences that have V and J called. A share of the clones is absent; for the studies checked, an unresolved V gene accounts for under half, and the remainder has no known explanation. This sample holds 110,000 or so clones; approximately 84% were observed only once. Less than 3.5% of the sample lies in the top ten. The sequenced sample was peripheral blood. The origin of the receptors is a middle-aged man with acute or convalescent COVID-19.

This chain links TRBV19 with TRBJ2-3; a weak D match, TRBD1 (6 bases). CDR1 LNHDA and CDR2 SQIVND come from the germline V gene (reference sequence). Between the trimmed V and J ends, which lost 10 bases and 5 bases, there was a span of 25 bases. CDR3 length: 16 amino acids. The CDR3 reads CAKLPKVAGVEDTQYF. The CDR3 DNA reads as TGTGCCAAACTCCCAAAAGTGGCAGGGGTCGAAGATACGCAGTATTTT. The full variable domain, rest sourced from reference TRBV19 and TRBJ2-3, is DGGITQSPKYLFRKEGQNVTLSCEQNLNHDAMYWYRQDPGQGLRLIYYSQIVNDFQKGDIAEGYSVSREKKESFPLTVTSAQKNPTAFYLCAKLPKVAGVEDTQYFGPGTRLTVL.

The CDR3 sequence is CASSPPGYSTDTQYF. The DNA for the CDR3 is TGTGCCAGCAGCCCTCCGGGTTACAGCACAGATACGCAGTATTTT. The chain couples TRBV13 to TRBJ2-3; D is ambiguous. The V gene lost 5 bases and the J gene lost 0 bases, with 12 bases spanning the gap. In germline, CDR1 is PRHDT, CDR2 FYEKMQ (reference sequence). This CDR3 has 15 residues.

The chain employs TRBV6-5 and TRBJ2-1; 8 bases align to TRBD1. J was trimmed by 2 bases and V by 9 bases; bases with no gene match: 6. Germline-derived CDR1 and CDR2 are MNHEY and SVGAGI. The CDR3 contains 14 residues. The CDR3 spells CASSRTGTYNEQFF. CDR3 sequence (DNA): TGTGCCAGTTCCCGGACAGGGACCTACAATGAGCAGTTCTTC.

The chain combines TRBV7-8 with TRBJ1-1, with 7 bases fitting TRBD1. J was trimmed by 0 bases and V by 3 bases; bases with no gene match: 10. The CDR3 sequence is 17 residues long. The germline gives CDR1 SGHVS, CDR2 FQNEAQ. Written as DNA, the CDR3 is TGTGCCAGCAGCTTCACCCGGCTAGGACAGGTGAACACTGAAGCTTTCTTT. Its translation is CASSFTRLGQVNTEAFF. Full variable domain (remainder filled in from reference TRBV7-8 and TRBJ1-1): GAGVSQSPRYKVAKRGQDVALRCDPISGHVSLFWYQQALGQGPEFLTYFQNEAQLDKSGLPSDRFFAERPEGSVSTLKIQRTQQEDSAVYLCASSFTRLGQVNTEAFFGQGTRLTVV.

This clone has more than one count but fewer than ten. The genes are TRBV9 and TRBJ2-4; 10 bases are shared with TRBD2. The CDR3 covers 15 residues. Germline-derived CDR1 and CDR2 are SGDLS and YYNGEE. Germline trimming cut 4 bases from V and 5 bases from J; bases unmatched to any gene: 6. Here the CDR3 reads CASSPSGGRENIQYF. Here the CDR3 DNA reads TGTGCCAGCAGCCCTAGCGGGGGTCGGGAAAACATTCAGTACTTC.

This chain links TRBV30 with TRBJ2-5; TRBD2 is a possible D gene (6 bases). There are 12 residues in the CDR3. Germline-derived CDR1 and CDR2 are GTSNPN and SVGIG (reference sequence). The germline V and J ends were trimmed by 3 bases and 5 bases, with 10 bases remaining between them. The CDR3 region is CAWRELAETQYF. CDR3 nucleotides: TGTGCCTGGAGGGAGCTAGCGGAGACCCAGTACTTC.

The chain couples TRBV18 to TRBJ2-3; 9 bases align to TRBD1. CDR3 length equals 15 residues. V dropped 4 bases and J dropped 3; count of bases not matched to a gene: 5. Germline assignment: CDR1 KGHSH and CDR2 LQKENI. CDR3 in DNA: TGTGCCAGCTCACGAAGACAGGGGGTTACAGATACGCAGTATTTT. This translates into CASSRRQGVTDTQYF.

The chain couples TRBV6-1 to TRBJ1-2; 7 bases are a match to TRBD1. The length of the CDR3 is 15 residues. Germline CDR1 is MNHNS and CDR2 is SASEGT. V lost 0 bases to trimming and J lost 4 bases; unmatched junction nucleotides: 5. The CDR3 loop is CASSEALRQGYGYTF. CDR3 in DNA: TGTGCCAGCAGTGAAGCGCTGAGACAGGGCTATGGCTACACCTTC.

V and J are TRBV3-1 (or the pseudogene TRBV3-2) and TRBJ1-2; possibly TRBD1 for D (6 bases). This CDR3 comprises 12 residues. Germline assignment: CDR1 LGHDT and CDR2 YNNKEL (reference sequence). Trimming shortened V by 1 base and J by 8 bases, and 8 bases separated the two germline ends. The CDR3 sequence is CASSQGDRGYTF. In DNA form, the CDR3 reads TGTGCCAGCAGCCAAGGCGACAGGGGCTACACCTTC.

A few counts support this clone. V and J are TRBV7-2 and TRBJ2-7; 11 bases fit TRBD1. There are 15 residues in the CDR3. Unmatched junction bases numbered 8, after V lost 5 bases and J lost 5 bases. The germline V gene has CDR1 SGHTA and CDR2 FQGNSA. The CDR3 loop reads CASSRLGTGGNEQYF. DNA for the CDR3: TGTGCCAGCAGCCGGCTGGGGACAGGGGGTAACGAGCAGTACTTC.

The genes are TRBV7-2 and TRBJ1-2; TRBD1 is a possible D gene (5 bases). The germline V gene has CDR1 SGHTA and CDR2 FQGNSA. Between the trimmed V and J ends, which lost 1 base and 0 bases, there was a span of 12 bases. The CDR3 extends over 16 amino acids. CDR3 loop: CASSLGGDRANYGYTF. CDR3 DNA: TGTGCCAGCAGCTTAGGAGGAGACAGAGCTAACTATGGCTACACCTTC.

This clone showed up just once. V and J are TRBV7-8 and TRBJ2-7; D possibly corresponds to TRBD1 (5 bases). This CDR3 is built from 12 residues. Per germline, CDR1 SGHVS and CDR2 FQNEAQ. Trimming removed 3 bases at V and 6 bases at J, with 9 bases between. CDR3 DNA sequence: TGTGCCAGCAGCTTTCCAGGGTCCGAGCAGTACTTC. Translation gives CASSFPGSEQYF.

The rearrangement uses TRBV15 and TRBJ1-3, with D perhaps TRBD1 (5 bases). Deletions cut 5 bases from V and 2 bases from J, with 16 bases between. From germline, CDR1 is LNHNV and CDR2 YYDKDF (reference sequence). The CDR3 sequence is 16 residues long. CDR3 bases: TGTGCCACCAGCCCTCTCGGCAGGGAGGCTGGAAACACCATATATTTT. This translates into CATSPLGREAGNTIYF.

The chain recombines TRBV5-6 with TRBJ1-2; unclear D gene. Trimming took 1 base from V and 4 from J, leaving 14 bases between them. Germline V gene data show CDR1 as SGHDT and CDR2 as YYEEEE. This CDR3 contains 15 residues. The CDR3 DNA reads TGTGCCAGCAGCTTGTTAGCAGGAGGGTTCTATGGCTACACCTTC. Encoded protein: CASSLLAGGFYGYTF. The full variable domain, in which reference TRBV5-6 and TRBJ1-2 provide the parts outside the CDR3, is DAGVTQSPTHLIKTRGQQVTLRCSPKSGHDTVSWYQQALGQGPQFIFQYYEEEERQRGNFPDRFSGHQFPNYSSELNVNALLLGDSALYLCASSLLAGGFYGYTFGSGTRLTVV.

This chain connects TRBV4-1 to TRBJ2-1; 12 positions match TRBD1. The CDR3 loop spans 16 amino acids. V shed 1 base and J 8 bases; nucleotides not matched to a gene: 6. Germline CDR1 and CDR2: MGHRA and YSYEKL. CDR3 protein: CASSQVSGTGGHEQFF. The DNA of the CDR3 is TGCGCCAGCAGCCAAGTTTCCGGGACAGGGGGCCATGAGCAGTTCTTC.

The V and J genes are TRBV6-1 and TRBJ2-3, with 12 bases matching TRBD2. CDR1 is MNHNS, CDR2 SASEGT, per germline. This CDR3 has 17 amino acids. V was pared by 4 bases and J by 3 bases, with 8 bases of the junction left unmatched. CDR3 sequence (DNA): TGTGCCAGCAGTGGGGCCCTAGCGGGGGGGCCAACAGATACGCAGTATTTT. Translating it yields CASSGALAGGPTDTQYF.

The chain has TRBV5-1 and TRBJ2-1; 9 bases align to TRBD2. Per germline, CDR1 SGHRS and CDR2 YFSETQ. This CDR3 comprises 14 residues. With V trimmed by 1 base and J by 7 bases, 3 bases remained unmatched. The CDR3, as DNA: TGCGCCAGCAGCTTGAGCGGGGGGATGAATGAGCAGTTCTTC. This gives the protein CASSLSGGMNEQFF.

V usage is TRBV24-1 and J usage is TRBJ2-7, with 7 bases lining up with TRBD1. The germline V gene encodes CDR1 KGHDR and CDR2 SFDVKD. The CDR3 is 14 amino acids. V lost 7 bases, J lost 2 bases, and 7 bases stayed unmatched. For the CDR3, the DNA is TGTGCCACCAGCCAGTCCGGGACAGCCTACGAGCAGTACTTC. It yields the protein CATSQSGTAYEQYF.

In this sample, this clone turned up once. The chain uses TRBV4-1 and TRBJ2-2; 9 bases agree with TRBD1. This CDR3 region has 17 residues. The germline CDR1 and CDR2 sequences are MGHRA and YSYEKL. With V trimmed by 0 bases and J by 7 bases, 9 bases remained unmatched. The CDR3 DNA follows: TGCGCCAGCAGCCAAGAGCCCGCAGGACAGGGGTTCGGGGAGCTGTTTTTT. Protein sequence: CASSQEPAGQGFGELFF.

The chain joins TRBV5-5 to TRBJ2-3, with TRBD1 identical over 8 bases. The CDR3 spans 14 residues. The trim removed 4 bases at V and 2 bases at J, leaving 3 bases unmatched. Germline loops: CDR1 SGHKS, CDR2 YYEKEE (reference sequence). This CDR3 is CASSGQGYTDTQYF. As DNA, the CDR3 is TGTGCCAGCAGCGGACAGGGATACACAGATACGCAGTATTTT.